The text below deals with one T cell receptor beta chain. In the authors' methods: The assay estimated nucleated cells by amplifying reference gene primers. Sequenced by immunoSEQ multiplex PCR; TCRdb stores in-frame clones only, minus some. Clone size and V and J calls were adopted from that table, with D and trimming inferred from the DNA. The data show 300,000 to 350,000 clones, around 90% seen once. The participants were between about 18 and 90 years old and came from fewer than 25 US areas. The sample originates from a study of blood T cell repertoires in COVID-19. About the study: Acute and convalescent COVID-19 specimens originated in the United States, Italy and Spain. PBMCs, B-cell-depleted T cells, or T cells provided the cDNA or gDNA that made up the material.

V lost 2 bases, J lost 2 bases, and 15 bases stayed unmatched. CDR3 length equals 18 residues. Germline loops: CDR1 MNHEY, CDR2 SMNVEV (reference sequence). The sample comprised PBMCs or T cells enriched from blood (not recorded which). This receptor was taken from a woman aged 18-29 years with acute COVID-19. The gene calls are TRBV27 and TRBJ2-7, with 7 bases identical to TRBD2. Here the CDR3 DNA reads TGTGCCAGCAGTTTAGGAGGGAGGGCCTCCCATCCCCCCTACGAGCAGTACTTC. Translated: CASSLGGRASHPPYEQYF.